This T cell receptor beta chain was documented in a study of T cell responses to AZD1222 COVID-19 vaccine. Study-wide results and limits: Scientists sampled the repertoires only once the peak T cell response had passed.

Concerning this clone: What it binds is not known.

This CDR3 spans 14 amino acids. V gave up 2 bases and J gave up 6 bases; unmatched junction bases: 4. Looked up from germline, CDR1 is SGHTA and CDR2 is FQGNSA. Only in-frame clones appear in the TCRdb table, and some are missing; sequencing was by immunoSEQ multiplex PCR. The table includes 95,000 to 100,000 clones, around 84% detected once. The receptor was derived from an adult in good health. V usage is TRBV7-2 and J usage is TRBJ1-5, with 7 positions matching TRBD1. Sequenced material: peripheral blood, taken on day 0 of AZD1222 vaccination. The CDR3 is CASSLQGDGQPQHF. The CDR3 DNA sequence: TGTGCCAGCAGCTTACAGGGGGACGGTCAGCCCCAGCATTTT.